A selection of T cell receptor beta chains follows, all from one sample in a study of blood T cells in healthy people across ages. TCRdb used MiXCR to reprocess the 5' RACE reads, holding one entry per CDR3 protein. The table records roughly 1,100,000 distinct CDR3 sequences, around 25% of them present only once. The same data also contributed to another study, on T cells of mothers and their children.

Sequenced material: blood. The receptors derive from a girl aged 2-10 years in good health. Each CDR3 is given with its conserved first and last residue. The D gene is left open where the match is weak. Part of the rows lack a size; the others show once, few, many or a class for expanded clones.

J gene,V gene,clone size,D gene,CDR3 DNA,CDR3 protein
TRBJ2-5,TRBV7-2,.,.,TGTGCCAGCAGATTGAGGTTATTGCGCGGAGAAGAGACCCAGTACTTC,CASRLRLLRGEETQYF
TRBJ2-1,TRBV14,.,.,TGTGCCAGCAGTCTTCGGACAGTCGAGCAGTTCTTC,CASSLRTVEQFF
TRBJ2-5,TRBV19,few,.,TGTGCCAGTAGTATAGACACCGGATTGCAAGAGACCCGGTACTTC,CASSIDTGLQETRYF
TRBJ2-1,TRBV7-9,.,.,TGTGCCAGCAGCTTAGTGACAAAGTACAATGAGCAGTTCTTC,CASSLVTKYNEQFF
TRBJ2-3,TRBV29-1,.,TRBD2,TGCAGCGCAGTACTAGCGGGAGGTTTAACTAGCACAGATACGCAGTATTTT,CSAVLAGGLTSTDTQYF
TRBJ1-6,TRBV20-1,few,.,TGCAGTGCTAGGGACTTCTCCTATAATTCACCCCTCCACTTT,CSARDFSYNSPLHF
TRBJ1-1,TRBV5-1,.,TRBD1,TGCGCCAGCAGCTTACAACAGGGGGGCACTGAAGCTTTCTTT,CASSLQQGGTEAFF
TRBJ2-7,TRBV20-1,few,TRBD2,TGCAGTGCTACTAGCGGGAGCTCCTACGAGCAGTACTTC,CSATSGSSYEQYF
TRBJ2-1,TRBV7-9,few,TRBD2,TGTGCCAGCGGCTCCTCGCGGGAGGTTGCTTACAATGAGCAGTTCTTC,CASGSSREVAYNEQFF
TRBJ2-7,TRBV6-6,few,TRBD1,TGTGCCAGCAGTTACTCGACCGGGACAGTACTCTACGAGCAGTACTTC,CASSYSTGTVLYEQYF
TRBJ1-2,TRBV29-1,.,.,TGCAGCGTTCTTGATATGGGGATTGGTGGCTACACCTTC,CSVLDMGIGGYTF
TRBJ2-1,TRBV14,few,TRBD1,TGTGCCAGCAGCCAGCGGACAGGGGTTCAAAATGAGCAGTTCTTC,CASSQRTGVQNEQFF
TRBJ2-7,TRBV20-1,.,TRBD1,TGCAGTGCTGTCTCGGGACAGGGGATAAGCGAGCAGTACTTC,CSAVSGQGISEQYF
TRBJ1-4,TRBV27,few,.,TGTGCCAGCAGTTTTATCGGAGCAACTAATGAAAAACTGTTTTTT,CASSFIGATNEKLFF
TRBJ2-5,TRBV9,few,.,TGTGCCAGCAGCGTAGGGACAGTAAAAGAGACCCAGTACTTC,CASSVGTVKETQYF
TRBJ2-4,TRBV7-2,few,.,TGTGCCAGCAGCTTTTACGGAAGTTTGGAGAAAAACATTCAGTACTTC,CASSFYGSLEKNIQYF
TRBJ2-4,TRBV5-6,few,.,TGTGCCAGCAGCTTGGAGAGTAAAAACATTCAGTACTTC,CASSLESKNIQYF
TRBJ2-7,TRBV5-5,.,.,TGTGCCAGCAGCTTGCACTTAGGTCCCTACGAGCAGTACTTC,CASSLHLGPYEQYF
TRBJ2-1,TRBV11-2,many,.,TGTGCCAGCAGCTACAGTTACAATGAGCAGTTCTTC,CASSYSYNEQFF
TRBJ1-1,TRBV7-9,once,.,TGTGCCAGCAGCTCAGCGCCTAACAGAGACACGAACACTGAAGCTTTCTTT,CASSSAPNRDTNTEAFF
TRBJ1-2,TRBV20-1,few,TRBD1,TGCAGTGCTACAAACCGGGACAGGGTGCGCTACACCTTC,CSATNRDRVRYTF
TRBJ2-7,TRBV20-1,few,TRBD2,TGCAGTGCTCCCGCAAGGACTAGAGGCAACGAGCAGTACTTC,CSAPARTRGNEQYF
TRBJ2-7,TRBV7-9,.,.,TGTGCCAGCAGTCTAGGAATCGGGGACGAGCAGTACTTC,CASSLGIGDEQYF
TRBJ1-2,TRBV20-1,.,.,TGCGGCGGGCGGGGACCCGATGGCTACACCTTC,CGGRGPDGYTF
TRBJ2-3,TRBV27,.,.,TGTGCCAGCAGTACCGACAGCTATACGCAGTATTTT,CASSTDSYTQYF
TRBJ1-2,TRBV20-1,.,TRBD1,TGCAGTGCTCTCTCGGGACAGGGAGAATATGGCTACACCTTC,CSALSGQGEYGYTF
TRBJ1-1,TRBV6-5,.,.,TGTGCCAGCAGTTATGGGGGCGGAGTCCTTGAAGCTTTCTTT,CASSYGGGVLEAFF
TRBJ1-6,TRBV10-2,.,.,TGCGCCAGCAGTGGGGTAGGGAGTAATTCACCCCTCCACTTT,CASSGVGSNSPLHF
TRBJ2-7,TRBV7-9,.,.,TGTGCCAGCAGCTTACCAGGCGGGACCGAGCAGTACTTC,CASSLPGGTEQYF
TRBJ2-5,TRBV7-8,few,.,TGTGCCAGCAGCTTATCGGACGCGGGGGAGACCCAGTACTTC,CASSLSDAGETQYF
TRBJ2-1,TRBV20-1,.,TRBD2,TGCAGTGCTAGAGATCCGGGACTAGCGGGATTCGATGAGCAGTTCTTC,CSARDPGLAGFDEQFF
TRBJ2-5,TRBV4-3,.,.,TGCGCCAGCAGCCAAGATAGGGGACGCCAAGAGACCGAGTACTTC,CASSQDRGRQETEYF
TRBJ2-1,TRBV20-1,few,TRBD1,TGCAGTGCTAGAGGGGATGACAGGGAATCCTACAATGAGCAGTTCTTC,CSARGDDRESYNEQFF
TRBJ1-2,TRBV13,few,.,TGTGCCAGCAGCTTAGGTACCAGGGTCTATGGCTACACCTTC,CASSLGTRVYGYTF
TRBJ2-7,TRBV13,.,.,TGTGCCAGCAGCCCACCCGGCTTAAGGCACGAGCAGTACTTC,CASSPPGLRHEQYF
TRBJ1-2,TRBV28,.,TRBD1,TGTGCCAGCAGACTAACAGGGGGCGCATCTCTTAGTGGCTACACCTTC,CASRLTGGASLSGYTF
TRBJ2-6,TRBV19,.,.,TGTGCCAGTAGTATGTCCTCTGGGGCCAACGTCCTGACTTTC,CASSMSSGANVLTF
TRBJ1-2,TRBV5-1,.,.,TGCGCCAGCAGCTTGGAATTCCGGGGAGGCTCTGGCTACACCTTC,CASSLEFRGGSGYTF
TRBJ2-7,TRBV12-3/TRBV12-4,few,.,TGTGCCAGCAGCCCCCCCCTTGTATACGAGCAGTACTTC,CASSPPLVYEQYF
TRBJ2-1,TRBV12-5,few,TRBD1,TGTGCTAGTGGTTTAGGACAGGGGAATAGGGATGAGCAGTTCTTC,CASGLGQGNRDEQFF
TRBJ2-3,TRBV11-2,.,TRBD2,TGTGCCAGCAGCCCACAAGCGGGGCTCACAGATACGCAGTATTTT,CASSPQAGLTDTQYF
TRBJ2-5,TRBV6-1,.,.,TGTGCCAGCAGCGAACTGGGACTTATAGAGACCCAGTACTTC,CASSELGLIETQYF
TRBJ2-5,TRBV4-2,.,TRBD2,TGTGCCAGCAGCCCCAGCGGGGGCACAGGGATCGAGACCCAGTACTTC,CASSPSGGTGIETQYF
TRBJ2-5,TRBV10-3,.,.,TGTGCCATCAGTGAGGGTCAGGGAAGGGAGACCCAGTACTTC,CAISEGQGRETQYF
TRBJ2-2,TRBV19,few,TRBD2,TGTGCCACCGGGACTAGCTGGGACACCGGGGAGCTGTTTTTT,CATGTSWDTGELFF
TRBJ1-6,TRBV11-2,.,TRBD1,TGTGCCAGCAGCTTGGGGACAGGGGAAAGCGCCGGCGGATCACCCCTCCACTTT,CASSLGTGESAGGSPLHF
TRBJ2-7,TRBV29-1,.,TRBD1,TGCAGCGCCGGGACAGGGTTTCCCAACGAGCAGTACTTC,CSAGTGFPNEQYF
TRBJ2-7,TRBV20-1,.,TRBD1,TGCAGTGCTAGTGAAACTGGACAGGGATTCAACGAGCAGTACTTC,CSASETGQGFNEQYF
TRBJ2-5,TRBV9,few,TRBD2,TGTGCCAGCAGCGTAGCCGGGGAGGCTAGCGGGAGGGATTACCAAGAGACCCAGTACTTC,CASSVAGEASGRDYQETQYF
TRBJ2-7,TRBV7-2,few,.,TGTGCCAGCAGCTTTCGGCAAAACTCGGGCGAGCAGTACTTC,CASSFRQNSGEQYF
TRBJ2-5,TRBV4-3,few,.,TGCGCCAGCAGCCAATCCCGGGGGGCCTTTATAGAGACCCAGTACTTC,CASSQSRGAFIETQYF
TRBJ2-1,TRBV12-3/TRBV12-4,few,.,TGTGCCAGCAGTTTGGGAGCTGATACCTACAATGAGCAGTTCTTC,CASSLGADTYNEQFF
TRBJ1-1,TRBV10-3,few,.,TGTGCCATCAGTGAGATTCGGGGGAACACTGAAGCTTTCTTT,CAISEIRGNTEAFF
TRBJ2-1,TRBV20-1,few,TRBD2,TGCAGTGCTAGTCCTAGCGGGAAGTTGACCTACAATGAGCAGTTCTTC,CSASPSGKLTYNEQFF
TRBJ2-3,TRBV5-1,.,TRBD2,TGCGCCAGCAGGAAGAGCGGGGGGTCCCCTACAGATACGCAGTATTTT,CASRKSGGSPTDTQYF
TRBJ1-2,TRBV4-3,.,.,TGCGCCAGCAGCCAAGACCAGGCAGGGAACTATGGCTACACCTTC,CASSQDQAGNYGYTF
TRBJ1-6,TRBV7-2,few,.,TGTGCCAGCAGCTCCCGGGCTACAGCACCCCTCCACTTT,CASSSRATAPLHF
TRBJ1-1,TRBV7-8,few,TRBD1,TGTGCCAGCAGCCACCCGGTCAGGGGGGACACTGAAGCTTTCTTT,CASSHPVRGDTEAFF
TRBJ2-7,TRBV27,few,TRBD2,TGTGCCAGCAGTCCGCGGACTAGCGGTTTCTCCTACGAGCAGTACTTC,CASSPRTSGFSYEQYF